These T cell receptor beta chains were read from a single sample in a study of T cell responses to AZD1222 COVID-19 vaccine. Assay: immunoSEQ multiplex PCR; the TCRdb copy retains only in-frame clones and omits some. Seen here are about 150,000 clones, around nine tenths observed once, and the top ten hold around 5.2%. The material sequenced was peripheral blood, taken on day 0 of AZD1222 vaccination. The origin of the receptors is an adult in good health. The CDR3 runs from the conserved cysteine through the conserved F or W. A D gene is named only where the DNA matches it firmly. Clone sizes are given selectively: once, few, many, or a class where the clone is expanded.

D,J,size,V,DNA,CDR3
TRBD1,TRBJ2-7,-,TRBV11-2,TGTGCCAGCAGCCCGGGACAGGGGGTTTACGAGCAGTACTTC,CASSPGQGVYEQYF
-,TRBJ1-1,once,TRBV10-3,TGTGCCATCAGTGAAGGGTCCCCCATCACTGAAGCTTTCTTT,CAISEGSPITEAFF
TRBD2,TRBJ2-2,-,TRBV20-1,TGCAGTGCTAGTAGCGGGAGTCCACGGTCCGGGGAGCTGTTTTTT,CSASSGSPRSGELFF
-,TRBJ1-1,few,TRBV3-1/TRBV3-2,TGTGCCAGCAGCCAAGATGGGACACCGAACACTGAAGCTTTCTTT,CASSQDGTPNTEAFF
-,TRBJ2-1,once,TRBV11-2,TGTGCCAGCAGATCGAGGGGCATCTACAATGAGCAGTTCTTC,CASRSRGIYNEQFF
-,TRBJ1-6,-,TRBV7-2,TGTGCCAGCAGCTTAGGTCTGTCACCCCTCCACTTT,CASSLGLSPLHF
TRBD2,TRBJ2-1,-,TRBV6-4,TGTGCCAGCAGTGACGGAGCGGGAGGGGGTTACAATGAGCAGTTCTTC,CASSDGAGGGYNEQFF
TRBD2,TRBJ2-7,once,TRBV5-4,TGTGCCAGCAGCCCTAGGACTAGCGGGAGGCCAGCCTACGAGCAGTACTTC,CASSPRTSGRPAYEQYF
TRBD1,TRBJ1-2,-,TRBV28,TGTGCCAGCAGAATAACGACAGGGGGCTATGGCTACACCTTC,CASRITTGGYGYTF
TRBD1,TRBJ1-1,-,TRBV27,TGTGCCAGCAGTCTGAGACAGGGTGGAACTGAAGCTTTCTTT,CASSLRQGGTEAFF
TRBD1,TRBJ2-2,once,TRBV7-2,TGTGCCAGCAGCTTAGCCGGGCAGGGGGCCGGTGGCGGGGAGCTGTTTTTT,CASSLAGQGAGGGELFF
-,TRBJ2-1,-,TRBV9,TGTGCCAGCAGCGTAGGGCGGGGTTCGGATGAGCAGTTCTTC,CASSVGRGSDEQFF
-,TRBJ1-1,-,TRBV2,TGTGCCAGCAGCACCGGTCCTGAAGCTTTCTTT,CASSTGPEAFF
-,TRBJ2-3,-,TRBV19,TGTGCCAGTAGTTTGGTGGGATTGGGAACGCAGTATTTT,CASSLVGLGTQYF
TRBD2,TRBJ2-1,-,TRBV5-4,TGTGCCAGCAGCGGGGGACTAGCGGGCTTGTACAATGAGCAGTTCTTC,CASSGGLAGLYNEQFF
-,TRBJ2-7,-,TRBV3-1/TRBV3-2,TGTGCCAGCAGCCAAGGTCGAGGCAGCTTCTACGAGCAGTACTTC,CASSQGRGSFYEQYF
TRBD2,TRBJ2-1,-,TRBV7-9,TGTGCCAGCAGAAGGACTAGCGGCCTAGGGGAGCAGTTCTTC,CASRRTSGLGEQFF
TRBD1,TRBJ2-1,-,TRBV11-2,TGTGCCAGCAGCTTACTAGCAGGGGGTTACTCCTACAATGAGCAGTTCTTC,CASSLLAGGYSYNEQFF
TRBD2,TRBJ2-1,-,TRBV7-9,TGTGCCAGCAGCTTATACCGGGACTATCACAATGAGCAGTTCTTC,CASSLYRDYHNEQFF
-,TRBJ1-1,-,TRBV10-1,TGCGCCAGCAGTCATACCTGCACTGAAGCTTTCTTT,CASSHTCTEAFF